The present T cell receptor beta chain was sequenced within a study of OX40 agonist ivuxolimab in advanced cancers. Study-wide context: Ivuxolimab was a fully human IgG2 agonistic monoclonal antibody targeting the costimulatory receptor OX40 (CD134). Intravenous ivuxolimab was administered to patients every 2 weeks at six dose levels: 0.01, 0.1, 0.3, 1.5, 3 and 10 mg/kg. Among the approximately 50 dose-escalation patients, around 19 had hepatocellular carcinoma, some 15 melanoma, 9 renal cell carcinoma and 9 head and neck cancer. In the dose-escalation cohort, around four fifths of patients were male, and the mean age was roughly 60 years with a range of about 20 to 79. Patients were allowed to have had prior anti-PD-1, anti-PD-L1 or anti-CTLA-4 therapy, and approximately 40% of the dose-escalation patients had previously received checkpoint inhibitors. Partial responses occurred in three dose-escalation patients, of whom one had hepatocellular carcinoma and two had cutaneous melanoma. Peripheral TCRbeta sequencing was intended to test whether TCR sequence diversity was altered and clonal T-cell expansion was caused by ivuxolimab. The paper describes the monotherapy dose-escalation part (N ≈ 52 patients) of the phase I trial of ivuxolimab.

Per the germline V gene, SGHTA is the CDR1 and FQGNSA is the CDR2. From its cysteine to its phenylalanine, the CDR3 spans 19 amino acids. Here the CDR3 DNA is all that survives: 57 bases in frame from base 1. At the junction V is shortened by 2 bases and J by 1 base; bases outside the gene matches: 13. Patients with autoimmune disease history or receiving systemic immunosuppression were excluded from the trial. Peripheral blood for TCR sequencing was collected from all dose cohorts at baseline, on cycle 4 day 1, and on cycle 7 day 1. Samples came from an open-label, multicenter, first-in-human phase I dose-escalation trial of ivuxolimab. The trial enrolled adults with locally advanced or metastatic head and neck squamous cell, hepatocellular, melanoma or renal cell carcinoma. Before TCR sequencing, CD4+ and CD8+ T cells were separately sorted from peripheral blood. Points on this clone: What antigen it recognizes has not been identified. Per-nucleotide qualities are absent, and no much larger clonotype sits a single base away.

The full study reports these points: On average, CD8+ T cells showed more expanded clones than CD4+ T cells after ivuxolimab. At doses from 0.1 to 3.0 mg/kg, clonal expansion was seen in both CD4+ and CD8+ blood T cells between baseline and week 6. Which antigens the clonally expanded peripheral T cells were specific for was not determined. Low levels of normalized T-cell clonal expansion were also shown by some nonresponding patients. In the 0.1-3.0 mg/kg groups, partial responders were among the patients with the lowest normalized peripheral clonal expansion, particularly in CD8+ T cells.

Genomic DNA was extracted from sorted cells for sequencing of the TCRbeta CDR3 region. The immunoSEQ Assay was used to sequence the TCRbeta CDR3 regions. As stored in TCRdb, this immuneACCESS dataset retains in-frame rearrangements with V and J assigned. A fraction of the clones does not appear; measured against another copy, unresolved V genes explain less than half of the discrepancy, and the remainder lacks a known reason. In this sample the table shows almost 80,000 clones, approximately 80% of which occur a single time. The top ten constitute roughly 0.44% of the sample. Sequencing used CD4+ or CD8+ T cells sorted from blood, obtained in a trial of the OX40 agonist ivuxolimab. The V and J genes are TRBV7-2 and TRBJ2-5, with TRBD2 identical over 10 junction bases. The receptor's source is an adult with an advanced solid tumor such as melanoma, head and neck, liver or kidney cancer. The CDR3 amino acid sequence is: CASSLTGMRAGGSQETQYF. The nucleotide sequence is TGTGCCAGCAGCTTAACCGGAATGCGAGCGGGAGGGTCCCAAGAGACCCAGTACTTC.